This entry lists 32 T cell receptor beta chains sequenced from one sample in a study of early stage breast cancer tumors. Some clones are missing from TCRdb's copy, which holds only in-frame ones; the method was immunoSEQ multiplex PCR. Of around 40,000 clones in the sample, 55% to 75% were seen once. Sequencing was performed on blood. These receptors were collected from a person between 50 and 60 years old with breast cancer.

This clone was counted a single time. The CDR3 DNA reads as TGTGCCAGCAGCCCCCGGGAGGGAGTCTATGGCTACACCTTC. This translates into CASSPREGVYGYTF. The chain has TRBV7-8 and TRBJ1-2; D is unclear. Trimming took off 5 bases at V and 4 bases at J, with 14 bases between the two ends. The CDR3 is 14 amino acids. CDR1 is SGHVS, CDR2 FQNEAQ, per germline.

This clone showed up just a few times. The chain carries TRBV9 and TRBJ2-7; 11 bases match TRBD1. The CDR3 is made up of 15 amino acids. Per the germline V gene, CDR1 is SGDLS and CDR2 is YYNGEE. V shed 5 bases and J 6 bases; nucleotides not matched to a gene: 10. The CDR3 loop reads CASSSLWTGGSEQYF. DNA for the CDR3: TGTGCCAGCAGTTCTCTGTGGACAGGGGGCAGCGAGCAGTACTTC.

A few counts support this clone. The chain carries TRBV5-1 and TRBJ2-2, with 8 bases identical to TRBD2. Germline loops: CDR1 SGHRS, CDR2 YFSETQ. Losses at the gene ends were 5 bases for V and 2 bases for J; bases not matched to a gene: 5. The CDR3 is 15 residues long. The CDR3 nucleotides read TGCGCCAGCAGGGGTAGCGGGGATAACACCGGGGAGCTGTTTTTT. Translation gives CASRGSGDNTGELFF.

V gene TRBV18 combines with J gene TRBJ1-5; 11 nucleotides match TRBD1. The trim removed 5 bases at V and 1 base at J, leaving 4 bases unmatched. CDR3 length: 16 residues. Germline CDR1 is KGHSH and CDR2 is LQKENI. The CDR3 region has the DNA TGTGCCAGCTCAGATAGGACAGGGGGCAGCAATCAGCCCCAGCATTTT. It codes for CASSDRTGGSNQPQHF.

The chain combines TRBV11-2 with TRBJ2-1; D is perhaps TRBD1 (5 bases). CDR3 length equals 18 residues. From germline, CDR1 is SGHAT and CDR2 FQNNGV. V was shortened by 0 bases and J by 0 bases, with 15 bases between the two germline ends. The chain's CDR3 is CASSLDPRTFSSYNEQFF. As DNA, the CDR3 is TGTGCCAGCAGCTTAGATCCAAGGACATTTTCCTCCTACAATGAGCAGTTCTTC.

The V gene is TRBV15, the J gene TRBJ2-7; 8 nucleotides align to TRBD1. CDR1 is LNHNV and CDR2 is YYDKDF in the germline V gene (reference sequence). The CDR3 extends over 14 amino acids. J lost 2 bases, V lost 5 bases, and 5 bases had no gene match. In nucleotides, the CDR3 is TGTGCCACCAGCCGAAGGACAGGGACCTACGAGCAGTACTTC. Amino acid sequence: CATSRRTGTYEQYF. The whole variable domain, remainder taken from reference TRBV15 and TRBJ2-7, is DAMVIQNPRYQVTQFGKPVTLSCSQTLNHNVMYWYQQKSSQAPKLLFHYYDKDFNNEADTPDNFQSRRPNTSFCFLDIRSPGLGDTAMYLCATSRRTGTYEQYFGPGTRLTVT.

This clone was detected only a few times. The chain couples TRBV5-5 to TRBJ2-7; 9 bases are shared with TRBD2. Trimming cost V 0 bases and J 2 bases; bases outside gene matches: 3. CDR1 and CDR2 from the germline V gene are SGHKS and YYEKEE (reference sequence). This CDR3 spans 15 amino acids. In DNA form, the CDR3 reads TGTGCCAGCAGCTTGGGGACTAGCGTCGCCTACGAGCAGTACTTC. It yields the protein CASSLGTSVAYEQYF.

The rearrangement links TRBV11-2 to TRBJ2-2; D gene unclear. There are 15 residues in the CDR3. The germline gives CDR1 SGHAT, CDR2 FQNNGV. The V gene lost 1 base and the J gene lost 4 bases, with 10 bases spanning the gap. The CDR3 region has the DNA TGTGCCAGCAGCTTAGGGTGGAGACTCACCGGGGAGCTGTTTTTT. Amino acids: CASSLGWRLTGELFF.

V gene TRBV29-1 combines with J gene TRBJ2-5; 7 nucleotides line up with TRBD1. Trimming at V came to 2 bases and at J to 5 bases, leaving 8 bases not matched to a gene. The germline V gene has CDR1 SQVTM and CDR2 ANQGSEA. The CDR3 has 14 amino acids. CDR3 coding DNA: TGCAGCGTTGAATATCTAGGGGGCAGCGAGACCCAGTACTTC. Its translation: CSVEYLGGSETQYF.

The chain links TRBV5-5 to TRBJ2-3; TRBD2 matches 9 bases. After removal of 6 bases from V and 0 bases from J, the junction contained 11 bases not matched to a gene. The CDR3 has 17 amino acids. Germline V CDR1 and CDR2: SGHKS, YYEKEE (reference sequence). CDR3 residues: CASISRVTSGSTDTQYF. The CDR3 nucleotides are TGTGCCAGCATCTCGCGGGTGACTAGCGGTAGCACAGATACGCAGTATTTT. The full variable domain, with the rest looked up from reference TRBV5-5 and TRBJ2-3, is DAGVTQSPTHLIKTRGQQVTLRCSPISGHKSVSWYQQVLGQGPQFIFQYYEKEERGRGNFPDRFSARQFPNYSSELNVNALLLGDSALYLCASISRVTSGSTDTQYFGPGTRLTVL.

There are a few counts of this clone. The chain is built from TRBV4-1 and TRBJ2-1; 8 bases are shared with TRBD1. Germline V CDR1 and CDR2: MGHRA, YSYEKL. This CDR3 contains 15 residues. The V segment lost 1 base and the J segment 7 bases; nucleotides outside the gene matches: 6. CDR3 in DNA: TGCGCCAGCAGCCAAGCCCGCCGGACAGGGAATGAGCAGTTCTTC. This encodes CASSQARRTGNEQFF.

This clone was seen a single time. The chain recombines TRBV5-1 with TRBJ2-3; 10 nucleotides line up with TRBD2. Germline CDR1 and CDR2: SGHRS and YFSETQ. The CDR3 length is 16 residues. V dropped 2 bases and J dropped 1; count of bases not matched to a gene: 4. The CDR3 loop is CASSLGLAAGTDTQYF. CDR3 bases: TGCGCCAGCAGCTTAGGACTAGCGGCCGGCACAGATACGCAGTATTTT.

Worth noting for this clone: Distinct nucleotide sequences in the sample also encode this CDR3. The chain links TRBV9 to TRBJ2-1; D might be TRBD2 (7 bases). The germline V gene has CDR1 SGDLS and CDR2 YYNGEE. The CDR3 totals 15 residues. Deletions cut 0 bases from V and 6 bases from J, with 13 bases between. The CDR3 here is CASSVVAGAGNEQFF. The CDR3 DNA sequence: TGTGCCAGCAGCGTAGTGGCGGGGGCCGGCAATGAGCAGTTCTTC.

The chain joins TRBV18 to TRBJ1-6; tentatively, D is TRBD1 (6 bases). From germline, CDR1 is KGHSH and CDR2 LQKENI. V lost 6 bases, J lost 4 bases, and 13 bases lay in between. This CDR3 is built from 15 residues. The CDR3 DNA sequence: TGTGCCAGCTCGCCTAGACAGGAATATAATTCACCCCTCCACTTT. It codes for CASSPRQEYNSPLHF. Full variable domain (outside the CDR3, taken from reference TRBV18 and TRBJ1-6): NAGVMQNPRHLVRRRGQEARLRCSPMKGHSHVYWYRQLPEEGLKFMVYLQKENIIDESGMPKERFSAEFPKEGPSILRIQQVVRGDSAAYFCASSPRQEYNSPLHFGNGTRLTVT.

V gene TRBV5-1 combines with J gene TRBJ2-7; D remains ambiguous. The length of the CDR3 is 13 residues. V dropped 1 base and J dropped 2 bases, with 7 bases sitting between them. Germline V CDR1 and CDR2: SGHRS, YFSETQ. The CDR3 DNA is TGCGCCAGCAGCTTGACGGTTACCTACGAGCAGTACTTC. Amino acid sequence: CASSLTVTYEQYF. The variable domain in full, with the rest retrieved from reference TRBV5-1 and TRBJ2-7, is KAGVTQTPRYLIKTRGQQVTLSCSPISGHRSVSWYQQTPGQGLQFLFEYFSETQRNKGNFPGRFSGRQFSNSRSEMNVSTLELGDSALYLCASSLTVTYEQYFGPGTRLTVT.

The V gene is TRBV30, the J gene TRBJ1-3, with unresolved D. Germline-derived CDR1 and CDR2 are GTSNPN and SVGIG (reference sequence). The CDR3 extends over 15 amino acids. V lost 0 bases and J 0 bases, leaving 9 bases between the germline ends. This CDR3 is CAWSVGVGSGNTIYF. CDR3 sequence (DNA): TGTGCCTGGAGTGTCGGGGTGGGCTCTGGAAACACCATATATTTT.

CDR3 bases: TGTGCCAGCAGCTTAGACCGGAGCTCTGGAAACACCATATATTTT. The encoded protein is CASSLDRSSGNTIYF. The chain employs TRBV11-2 and TRBJ1-3; no definite D call. V shed 0 bases and J shed 0 bases, with 6 bases lying between them. The CDR3 runs to 15 residues. The germline V gene has CDR1 SGHAT and CDR2 FQNNGV.

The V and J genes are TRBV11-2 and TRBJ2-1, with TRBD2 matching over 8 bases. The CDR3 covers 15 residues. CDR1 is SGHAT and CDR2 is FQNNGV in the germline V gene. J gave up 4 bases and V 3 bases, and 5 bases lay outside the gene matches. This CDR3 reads CASSFNTGGYNEQFF. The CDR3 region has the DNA TGTGCCAGCAGCTTTAATACGGGGGGGTACAATGAGCAGTTCTTC.

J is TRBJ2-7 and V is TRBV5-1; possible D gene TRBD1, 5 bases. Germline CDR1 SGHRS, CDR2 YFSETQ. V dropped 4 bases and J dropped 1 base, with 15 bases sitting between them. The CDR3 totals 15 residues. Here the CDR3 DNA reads TGCGCCAGCAGCCCGGTAGGGGAACCATCCTACGAGCAGTACTTC. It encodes CASSPVGEPSYEQYF.

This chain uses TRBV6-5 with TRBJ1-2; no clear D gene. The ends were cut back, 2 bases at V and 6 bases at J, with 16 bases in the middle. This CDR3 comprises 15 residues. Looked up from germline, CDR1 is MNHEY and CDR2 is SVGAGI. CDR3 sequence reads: CASSYTGLPEDGYTF. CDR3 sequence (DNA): TGTGCCAGCAGTTACACCGGCCTCCCCGAGGATGGCTACACCTTC.

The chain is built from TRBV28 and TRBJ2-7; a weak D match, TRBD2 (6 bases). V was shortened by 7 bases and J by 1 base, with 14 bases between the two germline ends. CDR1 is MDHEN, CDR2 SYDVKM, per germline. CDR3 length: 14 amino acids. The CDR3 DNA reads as TGTGCCAGCACCGATCTTAGCGGTTCCTACGAGCAGTACTTC. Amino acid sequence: CASTDLSGSYEQYF.

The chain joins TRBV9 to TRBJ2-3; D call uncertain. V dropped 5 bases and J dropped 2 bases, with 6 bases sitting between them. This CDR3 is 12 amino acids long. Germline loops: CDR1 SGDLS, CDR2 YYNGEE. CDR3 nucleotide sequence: TGTGCCAGCAGTTCCCACACAGATACGCAGTATTTT. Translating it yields CASSSHTDTQYF.

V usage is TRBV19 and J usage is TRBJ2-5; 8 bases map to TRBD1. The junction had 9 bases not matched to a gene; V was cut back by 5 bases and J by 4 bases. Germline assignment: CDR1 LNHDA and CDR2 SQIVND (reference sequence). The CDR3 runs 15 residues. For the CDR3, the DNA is TGTGCCAGTAGTCCGGACAGGGCTGTCGGAGAGACCCAGTACTTC. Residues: CASSPDRAVGETQYF. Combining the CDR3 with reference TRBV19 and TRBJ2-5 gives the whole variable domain DGGITQSPKYLFRKEGQNVTLSCEQNLNHDAMYWYRQDPGQGLRLIYYSQIVNDFQKGDIAEGYSVSREKKESFPLTVTSAQKNPTAFYLCASSPDRAVGETQYFGPGTRLLVL.

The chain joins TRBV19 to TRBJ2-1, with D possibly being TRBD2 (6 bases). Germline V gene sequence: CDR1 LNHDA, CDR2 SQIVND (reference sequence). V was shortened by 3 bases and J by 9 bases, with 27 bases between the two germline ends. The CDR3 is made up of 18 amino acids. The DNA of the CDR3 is TGTGCCAGTAGTATGGGGCTTCTGGGTAGCGGTCCGATTAGTGAGCAGTTCTTC. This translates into CASSMGLLGSGPISEQFF. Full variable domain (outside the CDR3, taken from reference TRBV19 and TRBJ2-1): DGGITQSPKYLFRKEGQNVTLSCEQNLNHDAMYWYRQDPGQGLRLIYYSQIVNDFQKGDIAEGYSVSREKKESFPLTVTSAQKNPTAFYLCASSMGLLGSGPISEQFFGPGTRLTVL.

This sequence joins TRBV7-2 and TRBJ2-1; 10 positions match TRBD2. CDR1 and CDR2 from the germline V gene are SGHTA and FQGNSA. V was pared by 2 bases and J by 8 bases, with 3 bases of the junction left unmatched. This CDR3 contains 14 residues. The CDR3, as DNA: TGTGCCAGCAGCTTACTAGCGGGGGCGGATGAGCAGTTCTTC. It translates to CASSLLAGADEQFF. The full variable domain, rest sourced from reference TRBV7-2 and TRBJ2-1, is GAGVSQSPSNKVTEKGKDVELRCDPISGHTALYWYRQSLGQGLEFLIYFQGNSAPDKSGLPSDRFSAERTGGSVSTLTIQRTQQEDSAVYLCASSLLAGADEQFFGPGTRLTVL.

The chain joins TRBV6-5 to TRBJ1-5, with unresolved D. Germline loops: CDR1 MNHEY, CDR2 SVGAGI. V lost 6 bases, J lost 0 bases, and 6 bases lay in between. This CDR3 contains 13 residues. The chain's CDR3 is CASRSLSNQPQHF. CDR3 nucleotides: TGTGCCAGCAGATCCCTTAGCAATCAGCCCCAGCATTTT.

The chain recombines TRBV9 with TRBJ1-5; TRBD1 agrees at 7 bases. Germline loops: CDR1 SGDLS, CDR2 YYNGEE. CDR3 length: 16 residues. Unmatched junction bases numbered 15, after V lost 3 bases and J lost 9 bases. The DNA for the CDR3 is TGTGCCAGCAGCGAATTCGGGACAGAGCATTTATCGCCCCAGCATTTT. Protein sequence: CASSEFGTEHLSPQHF.

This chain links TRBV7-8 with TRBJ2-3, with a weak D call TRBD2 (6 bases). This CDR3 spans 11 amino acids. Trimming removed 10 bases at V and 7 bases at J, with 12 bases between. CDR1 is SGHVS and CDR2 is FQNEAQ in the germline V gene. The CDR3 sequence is CATAGTNTQYF. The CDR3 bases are TGTGCCACCGCGGGGACGAATACGCAGTATTTT.

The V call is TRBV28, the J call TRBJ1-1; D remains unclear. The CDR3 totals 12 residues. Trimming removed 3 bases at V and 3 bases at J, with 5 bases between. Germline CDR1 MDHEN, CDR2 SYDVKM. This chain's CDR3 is CASSLSDTEAFF. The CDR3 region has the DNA TGTGCCAGCAGTTTGTCAGACACTGAAGCTTTCTTT.

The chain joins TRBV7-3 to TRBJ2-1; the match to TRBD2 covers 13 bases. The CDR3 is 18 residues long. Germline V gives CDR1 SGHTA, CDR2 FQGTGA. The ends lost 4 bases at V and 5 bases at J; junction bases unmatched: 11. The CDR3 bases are TGTGCCAGCAGCTCCGGGACTAGCGGGGCAGACCCCCACAATGAGCAGTTCTTC. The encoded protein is CASSSGTSGADPHNEQFF.

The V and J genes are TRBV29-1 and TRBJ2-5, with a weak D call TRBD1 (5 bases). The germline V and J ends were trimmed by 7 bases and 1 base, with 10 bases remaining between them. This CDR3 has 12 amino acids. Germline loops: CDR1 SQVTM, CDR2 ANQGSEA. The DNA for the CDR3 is TGCAGCGCCCGACAGCCCCAAGAGACCCAGTACTTC. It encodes CSARQPQETQYF.

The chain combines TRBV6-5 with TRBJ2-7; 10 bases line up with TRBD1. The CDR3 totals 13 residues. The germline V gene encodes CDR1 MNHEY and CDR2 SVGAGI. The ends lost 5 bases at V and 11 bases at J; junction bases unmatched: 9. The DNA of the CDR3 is TGTGCCAGCAGTCCCGGGACAGGGGCCACGGAGTACTTC. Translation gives CASSPGTGATEYF.